One sample yielded the 9 T cell receptor beta chains listed below, sequenced in a study of Graves' ophthalmopathy and Graves' hyperthyroidism. Amplifying from RNA transcripts, the study obtained TCR beta CDR3 regions. The first-round RT-PCR employed HTBI primers together with the Qiagen OneStep RT-PCR kit. A multiplex PCR was then performed as the second round. One entry per CDR3 protein, called by TCRdb with MiXCR from the multiplex PCR reads. The sample consists of over a million distinct CDR3 sequences, less than 45% of them appearing once. Input material: peripheral blood or thyroid tissue (not recorded which). Receptor source: an adult man with Graves' hyperthyroidism.

The CDR3 region has the DNA TGTGCCAGCAGCCAAGATCGGGGACAGGCTACTTCCTATGGCTACACCTTC. It encodes CASSQDRGQATSYGYTF. The chain couples TRBV14 to TRBJ1-2; 8 bases agree with TRBD1. The germline V gene encodes CDR1 SGHDN and CDR2 FVKESK. This CDR3 has 17 residues. Trimming took 0 bases from V and 4 from J; bases not matched to a gene: 10.

About this clonotype: Since a much larger clone is just one base distant, this may be a read error. The rearrangement uses TRBV7-9 and TRBJ2-5; D assignment may be TRBD1 or TRBD2 (5 bases each). This CDR3 contains 15 residues. The germline V and J ends were trimmed by 5 bases and 5 bases, with 18 bases remaining between them. Germline CDR1 reads SEHNR; CDR2 reads FQNEAQ (reference sequence). The CDR3 here is CASSIRLGVVETQYF. In nucleotides, the CDR3 is TGTGCCAGCAGCATCCGCCTGGGGGTAGTTGAGACCCAGTACTTC.

Ten or more counts support this clonotype. The chain recombines TRBV12-3 or TRBV12-4 with TRBJ1-6, with 7 bases identical to TRBD1. The junction had 9 bases not matched to a gene; V was cut back by 4 bases and J by 6 bases. The CDR3 runs 16 residues. This chain's CDR3 is CASSSVPGTANSPLHF. The CDR3 DNA reads TGTGCCAGCAGTTCGGTACCCGGGACAGCTAATTCACCCCTCCACTTT.

This chain connects TRBV28 to TRBJ2-7; maybe TRBD2 (5 bases). The germline gives CDR1 MDHEN, CDR2 SYDVKM. There are 13 residues in the CDR3. V shed 7 bases and J shed 2 bases, with 12 bases lying between them. CDR3 sequence: CASTQRGPYEQYF. DNA for the CDR3: TGTGCCAGCACCCAAAGAGGGCCCTACGAGCAGTACTTC. Full variable domain (remainder filled in from reference TRBV28 and TRBJ2-7): DVKVTQSSRYLVKRTGEKVFLECVQDMDHENMFWYRQDPGLGLRLIYFSYDVKMKEKGDIPEGYSVSREKKERFSLILESASTNQTSMYLCASTQRGPYEQYFGPGTRLTVT.

At least ten counts were recorded for this clonotype. V usage is TRBV20-1 and J usage is TRBJ1-5; 9 nucleotides match TRBD1. V lost 1 base, J lost 4 bases, and 2 bases stayed unmatched. The CDR3 spans 14 residues. The germline V gene encodes CDR1 DFQATT and CDR2 SNEGSKA (reference sequence). CDR3 in DNA: TGCAGTGCTAGAGGGACAGGGGCGAATCAGCCCCAGCATTTT. Protein product: CSARGTGANQPQHF.

This chain connects TRBV19 to TRBJ1-1; 7 bases match TRBD1. The germline CDR1 and CDR2 sequences are LNHDA and SQIVND (reference sequence). J gave up 0 bases and V 4 bases, and 14 bases lay outside the gene matches. CDR3 length: 18 residues. For the CDR3, the DNA is TGTGCCAGTAGTACTCCTCCGGGACAGCGACGGTTGAACACTGAAGCTTTCTTT. This gives the protein CASSTPPGQRRLNTEAFF. The whole variable domain, remainder taken from reference TRBV19 and TRBJ1-1, is DGGITQSPKYLFRKEGQNVTLSCEQNLNHDAMYWYRQDPGQGLRLIYYSQIVNDFQKGDIAEGYSVSREKKESFPLTVTSAQKNPTAFYLCASSTPPGQRRLNTEAFFGQGTRLTVV.

The chain joins TRBV10-3 to TRBJ2-6, with D perhaps matching TRBD2 (5 bases). This CDR3 has 12 amino acids. The germline V and J ends were trimmed by 11 bases and 12 bases, with 17 bases remaining between them. Germline CDR1 reads ENHRY; CDR2 reads SYGVKD. The CDR3 DNA sequence: TGTGCCGCGGGTATAGAGGGTAGCGTCCTGACTTTC. Amino acid sequence: CAAGIEGSVLTF.

This clonotype was seen ten or more times. J is TRBJ1-2 and V is TRBV19, with D unresolved. Per germline, CDR1 LNHDA and CDR2 SQIVND (reference sequence). Trimming shortened V by 3 bases and J by 5 bases, and 10 bases separated the two germline ends. The CDR3 has 13 amino acids. The CDR3 DNA reads as TGTGCCAGTAGTATGGGCTACGGTTATGGCTACACCTTC. This encodes CASSMGYGYGYTF.

With regard to this clonotype: Just one base apart from a much larger clone, this may be a read error. The rearrangement uses TRBV10-3 and TRBJ1-1; D call uncertain. The germline V gene encodes CDR1 ENHRY and CDR2 SYGVKD. Trimming stripped 7 bases from V and 8 bases from J, with 20 bases between. The CDR3 totals 14 residues. Here the CDR3 DNA reads TGTGCCATCAACTCGGTAGGTGGGATGGAGGAAGCTTTCTTT. This translates into CAINSVGGMEEAFF.